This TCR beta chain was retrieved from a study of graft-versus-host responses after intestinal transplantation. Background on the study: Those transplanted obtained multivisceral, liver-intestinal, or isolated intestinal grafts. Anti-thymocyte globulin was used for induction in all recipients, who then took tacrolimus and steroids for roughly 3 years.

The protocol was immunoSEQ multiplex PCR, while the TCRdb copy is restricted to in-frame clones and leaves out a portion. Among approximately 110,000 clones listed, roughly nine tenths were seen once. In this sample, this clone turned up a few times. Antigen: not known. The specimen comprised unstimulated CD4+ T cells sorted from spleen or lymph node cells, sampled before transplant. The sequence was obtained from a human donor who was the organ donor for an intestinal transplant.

CDR3 nucleotide sequence: TGCAGCGTTGGGCCTAGCGGGCCCTCCTACGAGCAGTACTTC. Translated: CSVGPSGPSYEQYF. J is TRBJ2-7 and V is TRBV29-1; 8 bases fit TRBD2. The CDR3 loop spans 14 amino acids. The germline gives CDR1 SQVTM, CDR2 ANQGSEA. V dropped 4 bases and J dropped 0; count of bases not matched to a gene: 5.